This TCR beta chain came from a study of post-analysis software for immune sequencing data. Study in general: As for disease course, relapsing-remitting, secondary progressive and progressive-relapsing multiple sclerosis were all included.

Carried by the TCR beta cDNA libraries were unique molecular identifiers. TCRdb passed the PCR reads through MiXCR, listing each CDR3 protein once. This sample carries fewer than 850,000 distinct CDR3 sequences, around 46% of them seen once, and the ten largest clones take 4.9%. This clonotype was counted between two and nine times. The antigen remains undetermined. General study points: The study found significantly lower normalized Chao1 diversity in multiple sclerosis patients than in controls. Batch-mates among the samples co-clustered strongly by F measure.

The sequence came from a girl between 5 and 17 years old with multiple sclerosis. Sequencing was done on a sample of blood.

CDR3 residues: CSVPPAAAGNIQYF. The CDR3, as DNA: TGCAGCGTCCCCCCCGCAGCCGCCGGAAACATTCAGTACTTC. This chain connects TRBV29-1 to TRBJ2-4; D uncertain. This CDR3 is built from 14 residues. The V end lost 6 bases, the J end lost 6 bases, and 18 bases lay between the germline ends. CDR1 is SQVTM and CDR2 is ANQGSEA in the germline V gene.